The 3 T cell receptor beta chains listed next were all sequenced from one sample in a study of T cells in Graves' hyperthyroidism and ophthalmopathy. Amplification of TCR beta CDR3 regions was performed using RNA transcripts as template. In the first-round RT-PCR of the TCR CDR3, the HTBI primer set was used. Using its own MiXCR run on the multiplex PCR reads, TCRdb lists one record per CDR3 protein. The table includes about 560,000 distinct CDR3 sequences, roughly 17% detected once. The sample consisted of blood. These receptors came from a young woman with Graves' hyperthyroidism.

The gene calls are TRBV13 and TRBJ2-3, with 12 positions matching TRBD2. V trimming: 2 bases; J trimming: 4 bases; junction bases outside the gene matches: 4. Germline CDR1 and CDR2: PRHDT and FYEKMQ (reference sequence). The CDR3 has 16 residues. CDR3 residues: CASSLTSGRWADTQYF. CDR3 DNA: TGTGCCAGCAGCTTAACTAGCGGGAGGTGGGCAGATACGCAGTATTTT.

This clonotype was seen ten or more times. This rearrangement joins TRBV5-5 to TRBJ1-5; D call uncertain. Germline V CDR1 and CDR2: SGHKS, YYEKEE (reference sequence). The V end lost 1 base, the J end lost 0 bases, and 17 bases lay between the germline ends. CDR3 size: 18 residues. CDR3 residues: CASSLFGRPWNSNQPQHF. The CDR3 coding sequence is TGTGCCAGCAGCTTGTTTGGCAGACCATGGAATAGCAATCAGCCCCAGCATTTT.

Concerning this clonotype itself: This may be a read error: a much more frequent sequence differs by one nucleotide. The chain joins TRBV7-9 to TRBJ1-2, with 8 bases that match TRBD1. The CDR3 spans 14 residues. From germline, CDR1 is SEHNR and CDR2 FQNEAQ (reference sequence). Trimming at V came to 0 bases and at J to 4 bases, leaving 1 base not matched to a gene. The CDR3 nucleotides are TGTGCCAGCAGCTTAGCGGACAGGGCCTATGGCTACACCTTC. As protein: CASSLADRAYGYTF.